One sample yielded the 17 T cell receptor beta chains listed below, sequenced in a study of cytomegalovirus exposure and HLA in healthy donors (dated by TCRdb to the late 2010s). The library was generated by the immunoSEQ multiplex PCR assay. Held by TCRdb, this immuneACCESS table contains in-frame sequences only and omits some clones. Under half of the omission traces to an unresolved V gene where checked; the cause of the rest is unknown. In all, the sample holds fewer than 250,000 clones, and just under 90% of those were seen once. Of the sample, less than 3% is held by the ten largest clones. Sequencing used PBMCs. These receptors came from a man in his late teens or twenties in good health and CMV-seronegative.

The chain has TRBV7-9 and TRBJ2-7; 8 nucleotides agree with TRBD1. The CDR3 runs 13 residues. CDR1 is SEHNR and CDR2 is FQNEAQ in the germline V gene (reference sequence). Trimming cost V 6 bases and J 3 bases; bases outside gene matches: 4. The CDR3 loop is CASSRDRLYEQYF. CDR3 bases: TGTGCCAGCAGTCGGGACAGGCTCTACGAGCAGTACTTC.

The CDR3 bases are TGTGCCAGCAGTGAAGGCCAGGGGGCTATAGGCTCACCCCTCCACTTT. It is translated as CASSEGQGAIGSPLHF. The rearrangement uses TRBV2 and TRBJ1-6; TRBD1 aligns across 8 bases. The CDR3 totals 16 residues. Germline assignment: CDR1 SNHLY and CDR2 FYNNEI. With 1 base clipped from V and 10 bases from J, the junction kept 9 bases outside the gene matches.

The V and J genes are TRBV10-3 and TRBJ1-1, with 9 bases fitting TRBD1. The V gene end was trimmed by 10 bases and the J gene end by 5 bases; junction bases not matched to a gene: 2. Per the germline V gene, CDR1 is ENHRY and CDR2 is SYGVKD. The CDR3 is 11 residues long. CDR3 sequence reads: CATGQGTEAFF. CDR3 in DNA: TGTGCCACCGGACAGGGGACTGAAGCTTTCTTT.

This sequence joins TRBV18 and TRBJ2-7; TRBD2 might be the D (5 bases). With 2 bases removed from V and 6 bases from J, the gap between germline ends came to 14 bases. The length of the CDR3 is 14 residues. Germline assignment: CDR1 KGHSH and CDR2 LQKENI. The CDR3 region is CASSPVLDQSEQYF. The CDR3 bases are TGTGCCAGCTCACCAGTACTAGACCAAAGCGAGCAGTACTTC.

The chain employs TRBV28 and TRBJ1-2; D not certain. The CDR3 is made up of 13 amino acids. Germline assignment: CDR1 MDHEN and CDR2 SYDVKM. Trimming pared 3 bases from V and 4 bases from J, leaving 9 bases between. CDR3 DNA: TGTGCCAGCAGTTTGTCCAGCGCCTATGGCTACACCTTC. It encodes CASSLSSAYGYTF.

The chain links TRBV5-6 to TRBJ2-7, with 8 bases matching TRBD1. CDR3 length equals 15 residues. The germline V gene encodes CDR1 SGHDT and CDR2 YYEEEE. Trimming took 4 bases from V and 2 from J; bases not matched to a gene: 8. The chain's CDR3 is CASSPWDRRTYEQYF. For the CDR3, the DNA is TGTGCCAGCAGCCCCTGGGACAGGCGGACCTACGAGCAGTACTTC.

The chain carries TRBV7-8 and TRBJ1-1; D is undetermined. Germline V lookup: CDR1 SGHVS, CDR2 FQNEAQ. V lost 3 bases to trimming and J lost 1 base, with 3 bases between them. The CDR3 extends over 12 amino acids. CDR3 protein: CASSFKNTEAFF. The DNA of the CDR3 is TGTGCCAGCAGCTTCAAGAACACTGAAGCTTTCTTT. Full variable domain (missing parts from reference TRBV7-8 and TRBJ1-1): GAGVSQSPRYKVAKRGQDVALRCDPISGHVSLFWYQQALGQGPEFLTYFQNEAQLDKSGLPSDRFFAERPEGSVSTLKIQRTQQEDSAVYLCASSFKNTEAFFGQGTRLTVV.

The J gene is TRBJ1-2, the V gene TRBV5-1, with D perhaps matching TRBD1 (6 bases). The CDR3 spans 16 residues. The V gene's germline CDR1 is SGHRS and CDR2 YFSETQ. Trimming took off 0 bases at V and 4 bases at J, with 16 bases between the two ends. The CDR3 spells CASSLARTDRGYGYTF. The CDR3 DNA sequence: TGCGCCAGCAGCTTGGCTCGGACAGACCGGGGCTATGGCTACACCTTC.

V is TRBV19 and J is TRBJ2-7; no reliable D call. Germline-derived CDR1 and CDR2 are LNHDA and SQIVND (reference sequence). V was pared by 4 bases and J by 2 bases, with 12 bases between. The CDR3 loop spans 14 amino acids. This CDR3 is CASSRKSAAYEQYF. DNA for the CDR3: TGTGCCAGTAGTAGGAAGAGCGCTGCCTACGAGCAGTACTTC.

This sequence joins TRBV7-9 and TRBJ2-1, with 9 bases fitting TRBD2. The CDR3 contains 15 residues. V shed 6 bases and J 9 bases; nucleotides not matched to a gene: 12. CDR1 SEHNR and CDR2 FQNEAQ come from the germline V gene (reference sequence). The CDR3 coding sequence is TGTGCCAGCAGAGGACTGCCTAGCGGGGATCCTGAGCAGTTCTTC. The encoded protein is CASRGLPSGDPEQFF.

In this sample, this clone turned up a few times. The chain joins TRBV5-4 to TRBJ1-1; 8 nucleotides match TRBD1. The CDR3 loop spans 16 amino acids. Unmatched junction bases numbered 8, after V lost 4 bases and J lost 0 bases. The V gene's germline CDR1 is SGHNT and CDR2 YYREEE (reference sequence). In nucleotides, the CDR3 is TGTGCCAGCAGCCCCTACAGGGGGGGGATGAACACTGAAGCTTTCTTT. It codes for CASSPYRGGMNTEAFF.

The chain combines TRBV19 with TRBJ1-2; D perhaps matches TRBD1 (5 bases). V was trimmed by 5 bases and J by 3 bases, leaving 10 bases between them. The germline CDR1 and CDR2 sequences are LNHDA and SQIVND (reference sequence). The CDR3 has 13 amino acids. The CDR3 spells CASSEDSYYGYTF. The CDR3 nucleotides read TGTGCCAGTAGTGAAGACAGCTACTATGGCTACACCTTC. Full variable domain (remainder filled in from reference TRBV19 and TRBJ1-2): DGGITQSPKYLFRKEGQNVTLSCEQNLNHDAMYWYRQDPGQGLRLIYYSQIVNDFQKGDIAEGYSVSREKKESFPLTVTSAQKNPTAFYLCASSEDSYYGYTFGSGTRLTVV.

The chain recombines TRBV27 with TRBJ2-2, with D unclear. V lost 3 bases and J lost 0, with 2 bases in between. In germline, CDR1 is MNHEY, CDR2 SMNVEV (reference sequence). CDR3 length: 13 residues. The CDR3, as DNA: TGTGCCAGCAGTTTCTCGAACACCGGGGAGCTGTTTTTT. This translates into CASSFSNTGELFF.

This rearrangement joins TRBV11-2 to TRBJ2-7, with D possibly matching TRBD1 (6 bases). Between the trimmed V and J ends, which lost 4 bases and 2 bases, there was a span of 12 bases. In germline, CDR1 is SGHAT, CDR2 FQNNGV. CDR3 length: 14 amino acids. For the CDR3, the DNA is TGTGCCAGCAGCTACTCTGACAGGACCTACGAGCAGTACTTC. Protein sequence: CASSYSDRTYEQYF.

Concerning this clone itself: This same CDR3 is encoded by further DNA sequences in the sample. The CDR3 DNA reads as TGCAGCGTTGCCGGGTCCTACGAGCAGTACTTC. This codes for CSVAGSYEQYF. V is TRBV29-1 and J is TRBJ2-7; unclear D gene. From germline, CDR1 is SQVTM and CDR2 ANQGSEA. V lost 4 bases and J 1 base, leaving 5 bases between the germline ends. CDR3 size: 11 residues.

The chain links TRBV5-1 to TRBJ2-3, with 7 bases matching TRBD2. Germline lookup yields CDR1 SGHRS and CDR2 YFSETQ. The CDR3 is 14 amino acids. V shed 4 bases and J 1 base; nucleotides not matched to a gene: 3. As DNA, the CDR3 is TGCGCCAGCAGCGGGGACTACCGCACAGATACGCAGTATTTT. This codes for CASSGDYRTDTQYF.

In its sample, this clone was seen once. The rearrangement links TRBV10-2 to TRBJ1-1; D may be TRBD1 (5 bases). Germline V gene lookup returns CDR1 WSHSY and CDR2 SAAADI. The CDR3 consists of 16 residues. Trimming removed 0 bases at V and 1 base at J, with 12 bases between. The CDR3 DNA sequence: TGCGCCAGCAGTGAGTCCCCACGGGGGGGGAACACTGAAGCTTTCTTT. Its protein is CASSESPRGGNTEAFF.